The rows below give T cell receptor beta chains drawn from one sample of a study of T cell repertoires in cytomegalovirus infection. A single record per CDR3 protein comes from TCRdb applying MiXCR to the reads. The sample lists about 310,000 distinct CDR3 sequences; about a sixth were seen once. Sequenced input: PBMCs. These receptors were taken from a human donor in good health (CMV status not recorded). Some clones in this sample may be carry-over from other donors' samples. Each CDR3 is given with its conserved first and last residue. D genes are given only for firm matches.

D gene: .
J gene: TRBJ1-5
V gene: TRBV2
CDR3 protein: CASSDRDSNQPQHF

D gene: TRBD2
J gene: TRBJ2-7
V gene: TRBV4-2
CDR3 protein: CASSQERRGGAYEQYF

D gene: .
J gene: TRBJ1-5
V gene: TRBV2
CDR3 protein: CASTGWEDGHNQPQHF

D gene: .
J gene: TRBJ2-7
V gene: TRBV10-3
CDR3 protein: CAISESRGVAYEQYF

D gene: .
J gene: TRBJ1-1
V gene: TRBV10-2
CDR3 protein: CASTKGRSNTEAFF

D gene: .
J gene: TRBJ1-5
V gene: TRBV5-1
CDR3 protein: CASSLFSGVNQPQHF

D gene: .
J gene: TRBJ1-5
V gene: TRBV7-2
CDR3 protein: CASSLVLSGTQPQHF

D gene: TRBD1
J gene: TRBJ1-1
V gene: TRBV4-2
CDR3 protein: CASSRFGTGAKLNTEAFF

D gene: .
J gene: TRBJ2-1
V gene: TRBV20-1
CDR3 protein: CSAKSGAPYNEQFF

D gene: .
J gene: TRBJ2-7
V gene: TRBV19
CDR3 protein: CASSPQRTETEQYF

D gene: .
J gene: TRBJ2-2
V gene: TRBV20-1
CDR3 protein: CSASVRTNTGELFF

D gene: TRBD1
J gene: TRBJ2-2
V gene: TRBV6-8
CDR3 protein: CASSYDRDTGELFF

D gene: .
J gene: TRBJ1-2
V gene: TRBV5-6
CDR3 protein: CASSDHGFNGYTF

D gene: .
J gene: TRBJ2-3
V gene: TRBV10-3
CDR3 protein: CAITRGQGGADTQYF

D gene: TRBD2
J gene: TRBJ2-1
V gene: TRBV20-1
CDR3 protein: CSAPRTSGGAHEQFF